The clone carrying this T cell receptor (beta chain) was picked up one time. Its matching antigen is unknown. Construction of the TCR beta libraries employed iRepertoire HTBI primers in conjunction with Arm-PCR of CDR3 regions. MiXCR, run by TCRdb on the multiplex PCR reads, gives a single entry per CDR3 protein. The sample lists 450,000 or so distinct CDR3 sequences, less than 25% seen once, with under 9% in the top ten. The CDR3 consists of 13 residues. V lost 4 bases and J lost 2, with 8 bases in between. The germline V gene encodes CDR1 SGHDT and CDR2 YYEEEE. This sample's time point: persistent/refractory GD, antithyroid drugs over 5 years with positive TRAb. The TCR library was made from RNA extracted from PBMCs. Graves' disease was diagnosed by American Thyroid Association guidelines. The sample comes from a study of regulatory T cells in long-lasting Graves disease. Study outcomes and limitations: Preferential use of TRBV28, TRBJ1-2 and TRBJ2-5 was seen in persistent disease. Persistent Graves' patients possessed reduced TCR diversity relative to recently diagnosed ones. Thyroid tissue was not sampled; only peripheral blood was.

The rearrangement links TRBV5-6 to TRBJ2-3; D is unresolved. The source was peripheral blood mononuclear cells (PBMCs), collected when the disease was refractory, from a patient treated with antithyroid drugs. This receptor was taken from a female donor with Graves disease. CDR3 loop: CASSRDSTDTQYF. DNA for the CDR3: TGTGCCAGCAGCCGAGATTCCACAGATACGCAGTATTTT. The full variable domain, in which reference TRBV5-6 and TRBJ2-3 provide the parts outside the CDR3, is DAGVTQSPTHLIKTRGQQVTLRCSPKSGHDTVSWYQQALGQGPQFIFQYYEEEERQRGNFPDRFSGHQFPNYSSELNVNALLLGDSALYLCASSRDSTDTQYFGPGTRLTVL.